This T cell receptor (beta chain) comes out of a study of blood T cells in healthy people across ages. Together with a sample-barcoded 5' primer, a J-beta primer mix was included in a second PCR lasting about 6 to 11 cycles. One entry per CDR3 protein, called by TCRdb with MiXCR from the 5' RACE reads. This table holds more than 650,000 distinct CDR3 sequences, over 20% found once. The CDR3 loop spans 18 amino acids. Findings of the study overall: Older age coincided with a roughly linear decline in TCR beta diversity per million T cells.

This clonotype was observed a few times. What it binds is not known. This receptor was taken from a man between 65 and 80 years old in good health. This chain connects TRBV21-1 to TRBJ2-3. TRBV21-1 is an annotated pseudogene. The sequenced sample consisted of blood. CDR3 coding DNA: TGTGCCAGCAGCAAAGCAGATCTAGGCAGATCTAGCACAGATACGCAGTATTTT. Translation gives CASSKADLGRSSTDTQYF.